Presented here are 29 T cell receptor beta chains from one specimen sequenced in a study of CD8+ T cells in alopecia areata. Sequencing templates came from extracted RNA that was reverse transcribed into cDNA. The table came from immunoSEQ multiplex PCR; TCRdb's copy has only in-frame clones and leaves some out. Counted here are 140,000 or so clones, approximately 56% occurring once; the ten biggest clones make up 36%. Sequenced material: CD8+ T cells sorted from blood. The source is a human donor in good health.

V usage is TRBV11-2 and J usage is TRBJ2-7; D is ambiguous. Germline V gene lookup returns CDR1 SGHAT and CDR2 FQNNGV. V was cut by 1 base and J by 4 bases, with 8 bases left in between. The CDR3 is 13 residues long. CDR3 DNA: TGTGCCAGCAGCTTAGCTCCCTCGTACGAGCAGTACTTC. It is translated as CASSLAPSYEQYF.

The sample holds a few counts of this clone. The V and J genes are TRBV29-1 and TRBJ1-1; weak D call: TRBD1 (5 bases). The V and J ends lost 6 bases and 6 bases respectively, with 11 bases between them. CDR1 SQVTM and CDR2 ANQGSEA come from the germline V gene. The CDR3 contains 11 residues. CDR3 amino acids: CSVMGTAEAFF. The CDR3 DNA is TGCAGCGTGATGGGGACGGCTGAAGCTTTCTTT.

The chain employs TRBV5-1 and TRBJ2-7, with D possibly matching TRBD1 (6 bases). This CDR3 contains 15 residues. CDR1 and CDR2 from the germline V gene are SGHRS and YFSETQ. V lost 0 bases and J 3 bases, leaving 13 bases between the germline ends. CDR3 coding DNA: TGCGCCAGCAGCTTGGGTACAGGGATAGGCTACGAGCAGTACTTC. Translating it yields CASSLGTGIGYEQYF. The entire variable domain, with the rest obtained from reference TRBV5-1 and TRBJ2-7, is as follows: KAGVTQTPRYLIKTRGQQVTLSCSPISGHRSVSWYQQTPGQGLQFLFEYFSETQRNKGNFPGRFSGRQFSNSRSEMNVSTLELGDSALYLCASSLGTGIGYEQYFGPGTRLTVT.

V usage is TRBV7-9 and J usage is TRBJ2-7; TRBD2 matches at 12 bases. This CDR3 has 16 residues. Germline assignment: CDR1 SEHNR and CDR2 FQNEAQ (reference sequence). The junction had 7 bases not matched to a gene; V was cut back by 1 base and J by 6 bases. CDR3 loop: CASSLGTLAGGGEQYF. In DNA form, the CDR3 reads TGTGCCAGCAGCTTAGGGACTCTAGCGGGAGGGGGCGAGCAGTACTTC.

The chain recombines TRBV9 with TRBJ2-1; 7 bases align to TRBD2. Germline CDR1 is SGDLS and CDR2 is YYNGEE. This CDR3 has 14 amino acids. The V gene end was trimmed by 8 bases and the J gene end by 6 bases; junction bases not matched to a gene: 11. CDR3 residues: CASRRGAGANEQFF. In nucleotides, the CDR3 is TGTGCCAGTCGAAGAGGGGCGGGAGCCAATGAGCAGTTCTTC.

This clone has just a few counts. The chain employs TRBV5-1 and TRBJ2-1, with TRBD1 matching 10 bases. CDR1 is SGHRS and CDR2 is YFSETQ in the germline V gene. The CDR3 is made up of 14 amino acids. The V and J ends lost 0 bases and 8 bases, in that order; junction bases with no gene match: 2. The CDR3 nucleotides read TGCGCCAGCAGCTTGGAGACAGGGGGCTATGAGCAGTTCTTC. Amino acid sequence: CASSLETGGYEQFF.

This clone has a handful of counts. As DNA, the CDR3 is TGTGCCAGCAGGCCCCGGGACAGGGCCTACGAGCAGTACTTC. It translates to CASRPRDRAYEQYF. The rearrangement joins TRBV7-2 to TRBJ2-7, with 9 bases aligning to TRBD1. J was trimmed by 2 bases and V by 6 bases; bases with no gene match: 5. The germline gives CDR1 SGHTA, CDR2 FQGNSA. The CDR3 totals 14 residues.

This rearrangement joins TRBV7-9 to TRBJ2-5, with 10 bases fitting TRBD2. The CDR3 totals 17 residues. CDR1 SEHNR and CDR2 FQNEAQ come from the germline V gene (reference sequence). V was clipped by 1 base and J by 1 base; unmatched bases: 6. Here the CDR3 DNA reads TGTGCCAGCAGCTTAGGTGCTAGCGGGAGAGTCCAAGAGACCCAGTACTTC. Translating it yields CASSLGASGRVQETQYF.

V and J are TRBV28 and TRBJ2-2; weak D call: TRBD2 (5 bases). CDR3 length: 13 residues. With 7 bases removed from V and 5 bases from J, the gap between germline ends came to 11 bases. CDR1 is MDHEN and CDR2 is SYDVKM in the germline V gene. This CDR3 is CASKDSWTGELFF. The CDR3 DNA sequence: TGTGCCAGCAAGGACTCGTGGACCGGGGAGCTGTTTTTT.

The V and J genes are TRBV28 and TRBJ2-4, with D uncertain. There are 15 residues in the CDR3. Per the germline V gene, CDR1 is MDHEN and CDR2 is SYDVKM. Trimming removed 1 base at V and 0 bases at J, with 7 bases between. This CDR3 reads CASSLSALAKNIQYF. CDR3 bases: TGTGCCAGCAGTTTATCTGCATTAGCCAAAAACATTCAGTACTTC.

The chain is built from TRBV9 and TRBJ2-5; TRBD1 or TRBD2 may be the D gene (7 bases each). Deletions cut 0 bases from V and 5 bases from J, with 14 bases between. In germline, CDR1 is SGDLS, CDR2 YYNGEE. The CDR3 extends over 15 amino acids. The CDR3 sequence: CASSVERGGGETQYF. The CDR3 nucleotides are TGTGCCAGCAGCGTAGAAAGGGGAGGGGGCGAGACCCAGTACTTC.

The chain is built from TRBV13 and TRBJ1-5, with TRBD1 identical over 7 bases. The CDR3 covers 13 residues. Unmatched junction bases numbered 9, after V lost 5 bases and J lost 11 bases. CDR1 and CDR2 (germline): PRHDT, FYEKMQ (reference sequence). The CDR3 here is CASSRQGRGAQHF. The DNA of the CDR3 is TGTGCCAGCAGCAGACAGGGCCGGGGGGCCCAGCATTTT.

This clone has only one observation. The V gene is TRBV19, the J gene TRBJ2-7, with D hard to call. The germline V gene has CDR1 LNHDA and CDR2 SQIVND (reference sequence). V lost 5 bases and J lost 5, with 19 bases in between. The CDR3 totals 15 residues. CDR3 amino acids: CASSESWKREDEQYF. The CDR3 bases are TGTGCCAGTAGTGAGTCTTGGAAACGCGAGGACGAGCAGTACTTC.

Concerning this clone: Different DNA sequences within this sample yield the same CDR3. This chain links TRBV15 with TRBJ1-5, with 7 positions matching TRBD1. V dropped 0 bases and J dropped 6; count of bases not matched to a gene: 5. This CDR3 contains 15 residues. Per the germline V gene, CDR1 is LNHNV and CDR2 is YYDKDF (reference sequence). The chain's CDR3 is CATSRDRGAGQPQHF. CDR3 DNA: TGTGCCACCAGCAGAGACAGGGGGGCAGGTCAGCCCCAGCATTTT.

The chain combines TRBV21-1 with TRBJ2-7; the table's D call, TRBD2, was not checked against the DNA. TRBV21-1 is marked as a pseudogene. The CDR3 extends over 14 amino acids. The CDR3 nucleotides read TGTGCCAGCAGCATGGCGGCCTTCCCCCACGAGCAGTACTTC. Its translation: CASSMAAFPHEQYF.

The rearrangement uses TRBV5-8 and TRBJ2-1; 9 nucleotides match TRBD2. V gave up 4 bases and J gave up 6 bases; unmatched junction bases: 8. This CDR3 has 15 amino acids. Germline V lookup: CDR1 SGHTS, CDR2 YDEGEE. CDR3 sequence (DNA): TGTGCCAGCAGCCCGACTAGCGGATGGGGCAATGAGCAGTTCTTC. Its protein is CASSPTSGWGNEQFF. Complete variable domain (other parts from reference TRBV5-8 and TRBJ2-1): EAGVTQSPTHLIKTRGQQATLRCSPISGHTSVYWYQQALGLGLQFLLWYDEGEERNRGNFPPRFSGRQFPNYSSELNVNALELEDSALYLCASSPTSGWGNEQFFGPGTRLTVL.

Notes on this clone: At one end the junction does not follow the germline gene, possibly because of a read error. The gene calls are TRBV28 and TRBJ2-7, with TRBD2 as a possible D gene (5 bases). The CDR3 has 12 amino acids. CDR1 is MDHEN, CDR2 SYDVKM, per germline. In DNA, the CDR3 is TGTGCCAGCAGTGCACACTCGGGATCGTCGATGTTC. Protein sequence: CASSAHSGSSMF. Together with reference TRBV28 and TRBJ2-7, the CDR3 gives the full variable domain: DVKVTQSSRYLVKRTGEKVFLECVQDMDHENMFWYRQDPGLGLRLIYFSYDVKMKEKGDIPEGYSVSREKKERFSLILESASTNQTSMYLCASSAHSGSSMFGPGTRLTVT.

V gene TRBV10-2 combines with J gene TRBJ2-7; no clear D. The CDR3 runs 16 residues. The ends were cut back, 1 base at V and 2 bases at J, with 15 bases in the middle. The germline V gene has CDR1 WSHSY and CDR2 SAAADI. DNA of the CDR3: TGCGCCAGCAGTGAGTGGTTCACATTAGGCACCTACGAGCAGTACTTC. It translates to CASSEWFTLGTYEQYF.

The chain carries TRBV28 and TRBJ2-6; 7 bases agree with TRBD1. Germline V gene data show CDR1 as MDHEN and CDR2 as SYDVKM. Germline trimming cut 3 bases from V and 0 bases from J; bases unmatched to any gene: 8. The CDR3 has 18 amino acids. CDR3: CASSFDRETFSGANVLTF. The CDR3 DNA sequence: TGTGCCAGCAGTTTCGACAGGGAGACCTTCTCTGGGGCCAACGTCCTGACTTTC.

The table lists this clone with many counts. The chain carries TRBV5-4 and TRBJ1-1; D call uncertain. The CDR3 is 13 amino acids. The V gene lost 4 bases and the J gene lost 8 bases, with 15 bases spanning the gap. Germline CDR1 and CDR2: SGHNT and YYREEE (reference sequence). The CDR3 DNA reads TGTGCCAGCAGCCAAAGCCCTAAAGCGGAAGCTTTCTTT. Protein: CASSQSPKAEAFF.

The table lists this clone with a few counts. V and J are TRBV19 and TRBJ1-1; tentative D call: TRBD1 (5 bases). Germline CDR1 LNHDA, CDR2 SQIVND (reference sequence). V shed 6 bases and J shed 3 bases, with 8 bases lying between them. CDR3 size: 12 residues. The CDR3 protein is CASSPGYTEAFF. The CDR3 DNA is TGTGCCAGTAGCCCAGGGTACACTGAAGCTTTCTTT.

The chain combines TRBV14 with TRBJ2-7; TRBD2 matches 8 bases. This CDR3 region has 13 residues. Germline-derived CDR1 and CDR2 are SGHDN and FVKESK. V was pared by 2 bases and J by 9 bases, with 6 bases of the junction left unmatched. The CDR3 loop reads CASSQSRGGAQYF. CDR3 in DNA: TGTGCCAGCAGCCAATCCCGGGGGGGGGCGCAGTACTTC.

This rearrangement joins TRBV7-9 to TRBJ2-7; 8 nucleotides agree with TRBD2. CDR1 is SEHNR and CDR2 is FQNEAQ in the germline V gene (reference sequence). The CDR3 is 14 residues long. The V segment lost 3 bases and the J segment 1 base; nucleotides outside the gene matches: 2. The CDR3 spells CASSFAGGSYEQYF. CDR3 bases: TGTGCCAGCAGCTTTGCGGGAGGATCCTACGAGCAGTACTTC.

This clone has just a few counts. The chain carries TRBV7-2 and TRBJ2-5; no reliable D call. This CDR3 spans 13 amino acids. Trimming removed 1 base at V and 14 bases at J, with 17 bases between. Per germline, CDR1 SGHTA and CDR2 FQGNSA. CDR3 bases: TGTGCCAGCAGCTTAGGATGGAATAGAGAGAATTACTTC. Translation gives CASSLGWNRENYF.

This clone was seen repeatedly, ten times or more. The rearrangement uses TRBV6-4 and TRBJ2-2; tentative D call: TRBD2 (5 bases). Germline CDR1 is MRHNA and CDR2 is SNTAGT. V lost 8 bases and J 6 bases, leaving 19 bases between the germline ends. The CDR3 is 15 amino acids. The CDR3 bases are TGTGCCAGCGGACCGACGGGGATACACTCCGGGGAGCTGTTTTTT. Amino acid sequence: CASGPTGIHSGELFF.

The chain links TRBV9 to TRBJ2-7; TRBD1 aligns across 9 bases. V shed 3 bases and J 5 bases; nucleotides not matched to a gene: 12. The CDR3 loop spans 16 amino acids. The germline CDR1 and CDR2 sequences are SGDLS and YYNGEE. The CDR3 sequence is CASSGGTHRGLDEQYF. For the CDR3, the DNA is TGTGCCAGCAGCGGGGGGACCCACAGGGGGCTCGACGAGCAGTACTTC.

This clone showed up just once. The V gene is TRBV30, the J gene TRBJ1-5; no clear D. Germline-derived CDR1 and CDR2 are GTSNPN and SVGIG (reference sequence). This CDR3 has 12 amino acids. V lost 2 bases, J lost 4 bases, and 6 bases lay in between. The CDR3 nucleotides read TGTGCCTGGAGTAGAGGGAATCAGCCCCAGCATTTT. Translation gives CAWSRGNQPQHF.

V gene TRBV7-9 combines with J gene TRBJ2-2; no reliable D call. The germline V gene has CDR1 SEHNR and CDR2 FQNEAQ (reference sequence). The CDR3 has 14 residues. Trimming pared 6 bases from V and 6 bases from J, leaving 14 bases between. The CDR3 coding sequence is TGTGCCAGCAGTCCCTCGATCGTATCCGGGGAGCTGTTTTTT. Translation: CASSPSIVSGELFF.

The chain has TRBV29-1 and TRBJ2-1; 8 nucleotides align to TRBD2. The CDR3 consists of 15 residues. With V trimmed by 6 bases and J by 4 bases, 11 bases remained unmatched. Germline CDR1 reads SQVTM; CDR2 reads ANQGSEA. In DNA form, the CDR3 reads TGCAGCGTCGAACCACTAGCGGAAAAGTACAATGAGCAGTTCTTC. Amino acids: CSVEPLAEKYNEQFF.